This T cell receptor (beta chain) emerged from a study of neoadjuvant nivolumab and ipilimumab in lung cancer. The repertoire was sequenced with immunoSEQ multiplex PCR; TCRdb's copy has only in-frame clones and lacks some. The sample shows 25,000 to 30,000 clones, 75% to 90% of them seen only once. Germline CDR1 KGHSH, CDR2 LQKENI. The CDR3 covers 15 residues. V was shortened by 0 bases and J by 6 bases, with 15 bases between the two germline ends. This specimen consisted of tumor tissue, obtained after neoadjuvant nivolumab, alone or with ipilimumab, at or shortly before surgery. The J gene is TRBJ2-7, the V gene TRBV18; D might be TRBD1 (5 bases). This TCR was sampled from an adult with non-small cell lung cancer. This chain's CDR3 is CASSPPGSRVSEQYF. The DNA of the CDR3 is TGTGCCAGCTCACCACCAGGCAGCAGGGTTTCCGAGCAGTACTTC.